The source of this TCR beta chain is a study of human T cells and chemical hapten exposure. TCRdb recomputed calls from the RACE reads with MiXCR, one row per CDR3 protein. The sample consists of around 99,000 distinct CDR3 sequences, more than 9.5% of them appearing once. The trim removed 4 bases at V and 2 bases at J, leaving 2 bases unmatched. The CDR3 is 15 residues long. Indicated time point: patch test 2, 6 weeks after DPC sensitization. The sample's treatment: therapeutic diphenylcyclopropenone sensitization with weekly scalp DPC. The TCR comes from a man between 35 and 55 years old with alopecia areata. Some clones in this sample may be carry-over from other donors' samples. The chain recombines TRBV12-3 or TRBV12-4 with TRBJ2-5, with TRBD2 identical over 12 bases. Sequencing was performed on whole blood, taken in connection with sensitization to the hapten diphenylcyclopropenone (DPC). CDR3 DNA sequence: TGTGCCAGCAGTTCCGGGACTAGCGGGCAAGAGACCCAGTACTTC. Translation gives CASSSGTSGQETQYF.